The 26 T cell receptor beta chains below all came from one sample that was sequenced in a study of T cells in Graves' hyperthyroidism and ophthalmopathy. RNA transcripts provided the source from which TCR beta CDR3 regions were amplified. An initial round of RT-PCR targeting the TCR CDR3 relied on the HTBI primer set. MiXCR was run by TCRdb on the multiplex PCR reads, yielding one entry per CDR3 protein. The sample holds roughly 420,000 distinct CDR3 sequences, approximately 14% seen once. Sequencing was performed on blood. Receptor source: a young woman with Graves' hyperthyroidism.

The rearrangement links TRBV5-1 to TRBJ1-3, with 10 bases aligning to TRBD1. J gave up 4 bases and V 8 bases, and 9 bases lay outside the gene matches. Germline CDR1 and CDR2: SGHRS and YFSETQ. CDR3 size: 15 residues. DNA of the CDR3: TGCGCCAGTTGCCTGACAGGGGGCGACGGAAACACCATATATTTT. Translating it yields CASCLTGGDGNTIYF.

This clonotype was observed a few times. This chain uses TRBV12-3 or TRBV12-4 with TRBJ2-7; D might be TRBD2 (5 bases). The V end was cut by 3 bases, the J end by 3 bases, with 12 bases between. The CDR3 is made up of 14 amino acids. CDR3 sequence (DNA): TGTGCCAGCAGTTTGGAGGCAGGCGGCTACGAGCAGTACTTC. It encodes CASSLEAGGYEQYF.

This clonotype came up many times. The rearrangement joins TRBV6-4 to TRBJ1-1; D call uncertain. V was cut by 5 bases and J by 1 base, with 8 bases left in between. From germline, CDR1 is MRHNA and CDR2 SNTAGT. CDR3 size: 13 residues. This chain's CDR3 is CASSSDENTEAFF. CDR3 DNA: TGTGCCAGCAGTAGCGATGAGAACACTGAAGCTTTCTTT.

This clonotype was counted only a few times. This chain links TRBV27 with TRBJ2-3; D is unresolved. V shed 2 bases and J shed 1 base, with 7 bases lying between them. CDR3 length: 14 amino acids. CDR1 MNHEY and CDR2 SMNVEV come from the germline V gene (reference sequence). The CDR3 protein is CASSLSPRTDTQYF. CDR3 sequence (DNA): TGTGCCAGCAGTTTAAGCCCCCGCACAGATACGCAGTATTTT.

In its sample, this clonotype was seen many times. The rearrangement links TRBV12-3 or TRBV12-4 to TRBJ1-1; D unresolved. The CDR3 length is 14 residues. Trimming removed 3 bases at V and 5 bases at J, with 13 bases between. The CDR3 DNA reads TGTGCCAGCAGTTTGCAAGATGTGGGTACTGAAGCTTTCTTT. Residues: CASSLQDVGTEAFF.

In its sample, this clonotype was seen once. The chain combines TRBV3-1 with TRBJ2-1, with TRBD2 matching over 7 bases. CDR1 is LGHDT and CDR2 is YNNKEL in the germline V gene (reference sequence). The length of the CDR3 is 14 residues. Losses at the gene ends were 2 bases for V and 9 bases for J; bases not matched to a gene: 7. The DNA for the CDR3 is TGTGCCAGCAGCCAAAAAGCGGGAAGGCGTGAGCAGTTCTTC. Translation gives CASSQKAGRREQFF.

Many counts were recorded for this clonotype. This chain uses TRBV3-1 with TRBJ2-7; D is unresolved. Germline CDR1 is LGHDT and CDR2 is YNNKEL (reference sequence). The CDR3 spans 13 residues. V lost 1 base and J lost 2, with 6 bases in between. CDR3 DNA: TGTGCCAGCAGCCAAGGGCGAACCTACGAGCAGTACTTC. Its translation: CASSQGRTYEQYF.

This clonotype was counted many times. The CDR3 spells CASHTRAGGIYEQYF. The CDR3 nucleotides are TGTGCCAGCCACACCCGGGCAGGGGGCATCTACGAGCAGTACTTC. The rearrangement joins TRBV6-2 or TRBV6-3 to TRBJ2-7, with 8 bases aligning to TRBD1. Germline values: CDR1 MNHEY, CDR2 SVGEGT. CDR3 length: 15 amino acids. With 8 bases clipped from V and 3 bases from J, the junction kept 12 bases outside the gene matches.

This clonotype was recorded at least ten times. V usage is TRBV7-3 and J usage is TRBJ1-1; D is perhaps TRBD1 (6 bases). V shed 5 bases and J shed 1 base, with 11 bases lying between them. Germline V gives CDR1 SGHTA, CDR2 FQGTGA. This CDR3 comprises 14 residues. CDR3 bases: TGTGCCAGCAGCCCACAAGGGGGGAACACTGAAGCTTTCTTT. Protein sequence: CASSPQGGNTEAFF.

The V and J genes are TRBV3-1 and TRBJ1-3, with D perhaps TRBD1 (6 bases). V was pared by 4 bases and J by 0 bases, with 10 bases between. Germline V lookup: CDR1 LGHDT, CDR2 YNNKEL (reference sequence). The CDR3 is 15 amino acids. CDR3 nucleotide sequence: TGTGCCAGCAGCCGCGGGACACCCTCTGGAAACACCATATATTTT. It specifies CASSRGTPSGNTIYF.

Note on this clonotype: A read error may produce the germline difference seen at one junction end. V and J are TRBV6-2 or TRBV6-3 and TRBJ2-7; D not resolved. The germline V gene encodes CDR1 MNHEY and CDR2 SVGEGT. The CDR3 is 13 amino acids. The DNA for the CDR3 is TGTGCCAGCGGTTATTTATCCCCCTACGAGCAGTACTTC. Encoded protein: CASGYLSPYEQYF.

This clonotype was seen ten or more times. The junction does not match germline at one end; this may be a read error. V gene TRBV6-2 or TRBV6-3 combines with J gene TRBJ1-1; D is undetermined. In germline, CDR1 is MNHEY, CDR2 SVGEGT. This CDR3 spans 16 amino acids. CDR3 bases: TGTGCCAGCAGATACTCGACTCGGGAGGCTCACACTGAAGCTTTCTTT. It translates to CASRYSTREAHTEAFF.

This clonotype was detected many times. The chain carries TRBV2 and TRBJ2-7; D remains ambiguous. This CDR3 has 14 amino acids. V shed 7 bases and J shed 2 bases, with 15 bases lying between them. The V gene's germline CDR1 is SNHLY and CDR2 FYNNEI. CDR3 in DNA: TGTGCCAGCAAATTAACCACACGGACCTACGAGCAGTACTTC. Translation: CASKLTTRTYEQYF.

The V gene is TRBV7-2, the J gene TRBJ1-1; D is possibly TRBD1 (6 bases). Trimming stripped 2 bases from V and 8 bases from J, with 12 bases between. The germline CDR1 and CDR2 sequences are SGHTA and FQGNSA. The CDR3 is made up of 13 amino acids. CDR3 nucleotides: TGTGCCAGCAGCTTAATTTCCAGGGGAGAAGCTTTCTTT. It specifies CASSLISRGEAFF. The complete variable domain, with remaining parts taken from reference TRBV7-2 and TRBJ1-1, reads GAGVSQSPSNKVTEKGKDVELRCDPISGHTALYWYRQSLGQGLEFLIYFQGNSAPDKSGLPSDRFSAERTGGSVSTLTIQRTQQEDSAVYLCASSLISRGEAFFGQGTRLTVV.

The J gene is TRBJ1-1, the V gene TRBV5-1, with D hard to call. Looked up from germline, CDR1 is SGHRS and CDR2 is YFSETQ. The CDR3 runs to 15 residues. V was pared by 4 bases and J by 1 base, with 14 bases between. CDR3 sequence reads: CASSRPTKGNTEAFF. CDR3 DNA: TGCGCCAGCAGCCGCCCTACTAAAGGGAACACTGAAGCTTTCTTT.

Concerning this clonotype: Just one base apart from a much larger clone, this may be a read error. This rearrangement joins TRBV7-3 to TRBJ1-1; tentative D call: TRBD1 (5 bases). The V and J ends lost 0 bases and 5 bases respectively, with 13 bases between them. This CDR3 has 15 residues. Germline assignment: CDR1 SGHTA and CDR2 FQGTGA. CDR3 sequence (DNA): TGTGCCAGCAGCTTAACGGGCAGGGTCGAGACTGAAGCTTTCTTT. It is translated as CASSLTGRVETEAFF.

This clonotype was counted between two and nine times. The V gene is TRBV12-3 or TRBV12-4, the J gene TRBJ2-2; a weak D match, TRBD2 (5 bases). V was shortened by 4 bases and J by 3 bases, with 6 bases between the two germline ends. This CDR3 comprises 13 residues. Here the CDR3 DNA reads TGTGCCAGCAGTTGGGGAGACACCGGGGAGCTGTTTTTT. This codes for CASSWGDTGELFF.

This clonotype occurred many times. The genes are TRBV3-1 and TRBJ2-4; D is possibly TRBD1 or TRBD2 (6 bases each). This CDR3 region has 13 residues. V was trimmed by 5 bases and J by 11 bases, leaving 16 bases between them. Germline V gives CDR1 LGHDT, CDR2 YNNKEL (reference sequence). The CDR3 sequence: CASSAPRGGLQYF. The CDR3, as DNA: TGTGCCAGCAGCGCGCCAAGAGGGGGGCTTCAGTACTTC. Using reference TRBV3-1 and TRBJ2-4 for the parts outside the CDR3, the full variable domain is DTAVSQTPKYLVTQMGNDKSIKCEQNLGHDTMYWYKQDSKKFLKIMFSYNNKELIINETVPNRFSPKSPDKAHLNLHINSLELGDSAVYFCASSAPRGGLQYFGAGTRLSVL.

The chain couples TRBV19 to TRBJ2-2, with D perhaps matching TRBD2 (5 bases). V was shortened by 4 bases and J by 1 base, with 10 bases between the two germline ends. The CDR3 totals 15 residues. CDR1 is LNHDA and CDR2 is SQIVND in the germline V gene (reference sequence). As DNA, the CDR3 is TGTGCCAGTAGTAGGAGGCTAGGGAACACCGGGGAGCTGTTTTTT. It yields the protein CASSRRLGNTGELFF. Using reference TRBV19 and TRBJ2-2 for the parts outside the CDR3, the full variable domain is DGGITQSPKYLFRKEGQNVTLSCEQNLNHDAMYWYRQDPGQGLRLIYYSQIVNDFQKGDIAEGYSVSREKKESFPLTVTSAQKNPTAFYLCASSRRLGNTGELFFGEGSRLTVL.

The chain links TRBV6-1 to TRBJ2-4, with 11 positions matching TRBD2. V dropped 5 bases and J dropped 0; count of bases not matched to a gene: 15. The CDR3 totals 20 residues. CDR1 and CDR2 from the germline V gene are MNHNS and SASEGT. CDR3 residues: CASSCDRLAGTRIAKNIQYF. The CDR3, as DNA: TGTGCCAGCAGTTGCGACCGACTAGCGGGGACAAGAATAGCCAAAAACATTCAGTACTTC.

The CDR3 DNA is TGTGCCAGCAGCTTATTCGGGCGAGGGATGGGAAACGCCGGGGAGCTGTTTTTT. This codes for CASSLFGRGMGNAGELFF. The rearrangement links TRBV7-3 to TRBJ2-2, with D possibly TRBD2 on 5 matching bases. The length of the CDR3 is 18 residues. V shed 2 bases and J shed 6 bases, with 22 bases lying between them. The germline V gene has CDR1 SGHTA and CDR2 FQGTGA.

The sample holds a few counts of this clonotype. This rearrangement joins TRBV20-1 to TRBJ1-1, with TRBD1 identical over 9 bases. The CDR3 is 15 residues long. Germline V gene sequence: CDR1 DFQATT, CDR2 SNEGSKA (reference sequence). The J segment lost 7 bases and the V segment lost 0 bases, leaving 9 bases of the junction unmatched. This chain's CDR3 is CSARESGTGPLEAFF. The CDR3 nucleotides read TGCAGTGCTAGAGAATCCGGGACAGGGCCTCTTGAAGCTTTCTTT.

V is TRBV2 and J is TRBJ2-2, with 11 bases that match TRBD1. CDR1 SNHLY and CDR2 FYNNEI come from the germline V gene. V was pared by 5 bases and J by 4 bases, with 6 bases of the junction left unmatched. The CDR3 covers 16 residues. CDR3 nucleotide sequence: TGTGCCAGCAGTTCCACCGGGACAGGGGGCACCGGGGAGCTGTTTTTT. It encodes CASSSTGTGGTGELFF.

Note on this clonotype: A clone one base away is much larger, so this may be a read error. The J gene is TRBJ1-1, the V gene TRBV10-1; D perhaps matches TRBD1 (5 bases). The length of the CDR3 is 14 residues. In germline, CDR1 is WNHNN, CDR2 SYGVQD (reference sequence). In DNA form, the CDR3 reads TGCGTCAGCAGTCCGCAGGGAACGAACACTGAAGCTTTCTTT. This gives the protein CVSSPQGTNTEAFF.

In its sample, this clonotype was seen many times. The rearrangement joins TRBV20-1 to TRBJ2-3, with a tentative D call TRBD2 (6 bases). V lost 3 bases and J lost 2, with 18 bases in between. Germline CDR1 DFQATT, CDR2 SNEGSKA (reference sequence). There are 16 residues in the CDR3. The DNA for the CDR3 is TGCAGTGCTAGTCTCTTAGCGGTTTCCAACACAGATACGCAGTATTTT. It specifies CSASLLAVSNTDTQYF.

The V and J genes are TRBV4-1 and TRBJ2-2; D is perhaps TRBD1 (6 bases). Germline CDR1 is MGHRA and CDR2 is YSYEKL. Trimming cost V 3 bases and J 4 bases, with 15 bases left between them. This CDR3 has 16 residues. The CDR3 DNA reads TGCGCCAGCAGCCAGGCCGGGACACCGATCACCGGGGAGCTGTTTTTT. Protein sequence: CASSQAGTPITGELFF.